Following are 22 T cell receptor beta chains from one sample sequenced in a study of response to subunit inactivated influenza vaccine. TCRdb reprocessed the RT-PCR reads with MiXCR, giving one entry per CDR3 protein. The data hold fewer than 600,000 distinct CDR3 sequences, with less than 7.5% observed a single time. Here the sequenced sample was PBMCs from blood, taken 23 months after vaccination. The origin of the receptors is a man aged 50 to 69 who received an inactivated influenza vaccine.

V and J are TRBV11-2 and TRBJ2-1; D unclear. Looked up from germline, CDR1 is SGHAT and CDR2 is FQNNGV. V dropped 5 bases and J dropped 10 bases, with 12 bases sitting between them. The CDR3 is made up of 12 amino acids. The CDR3 reads CASSQNVGEQFF. The DNA of the CDR3 is TGTGCCAGCAGCCAAAACGTGGGGGAGCAGTTCTTC.

The chain is built from TRBV2 and TRBJ2-1; 8 bases align to TRBD2. Germline V CDR1 and CDR2: SNHLY, FYNNEI. CDR3 length: 17 amino acids. Trimming took 3 bases from V and 5 from J; bases not matched to a gene: 12. This CDR3 reads CASSDGQGTRNDNEQFF. In DNA form, the CDR3 reads TGTGCCAGCAGTGATGGCCAAGGGACTAGAAACGACAATGAGCAGTTCTTC.

The chain recombines TRBV2 with TRBJ2-5; 7 positions agree with TRBD1. Trimming cost V 9 bases and J 2 bases; bases outside gene matches: 9. The CDR3 contains 14 residues. The germline V gene has CDR1 SNHLY and CDR2 FYNNEI. CDR3: CASNRDSTQETQYF. In DNA form, the CDR3 reads TGTGCCAGTAACCGGGACAGCACACAAGAGACCCAGTACTTC.

Concerning this clonotype itself: In this CDR3 the conserved last residue, phenylalanine or tryptophan, is missing, so a read error is likely. The rearrangement joins TRBV3-1 to TRBJ2-7; no clear D gene. Trimming pared 3 bases from V and 4 bases from J, leaving 4 bases between. This CDR3 is built from 11 residues. Germline lookup yields CDR1 LGHDT and CDR2 YNNKEL (reference sequence). CDR3 nucleotides: TGTGCCAGCAGCCAGGGTTACGAGCAGTACCTC. This encodes CASSQGYEQYL.

The V gene is TRBV5-3, the J gene TRBJ2-3, with 7 bases fitting TRBD2. TRBV5-3 is filed as an ORF, its function uncertain. The CDR3 totals 18 residues. V lost 0 bases, J lost 1 base, and 11 bases stayed unmatched. The CDR3 protein is CARSLVWIGGGGTDTQYF. The CDR3 coding sequence is TGTGCCAGAAGCTTGGTTTGGATCGGCGGGGGTGGCACAGATACGCAGTATTTT.

The J gene is TRBJ1-4, the V gene TRBV7-8; no clear D gene. The V end was cut by 2 bases, the J end by 4 bases, with 11 bases between. This CDR3 spans 15 amino acids. Germline assignment: CDR1 SGHVS and CDR2 FQNEAQ. This CDR3 is CASSLTFGGNEKLFF. The CDR3 coding sequence is TGTGCCAGCAGCTTAACGTTCGGCGGTAATGAAAAACTGTTTTTT.

The sample holds a few counts of this clonotype. The V and J genes are TRBV29-1 and TRBJ2-1, with TRBD2 matching 8 bases. Germline CDR1 is SQVTM and CDR2 is ANQGSEA. This CDR3 contains 12 residues. V shed 8 bases, J shed 10 bases, and the junction held 10 bases outside the gene matches. CDR3 coding DNA: TGCAGCCGTCCGGGGGGGCAGGGGGAGCAGTTCTTC. It is translated as CSRPGGQGEQFF.

V usage is TRBV2 and J usage is TRBJ1-5; 8 bases are shared with TRBD1. V dropped 8 bases and J dropped 2; count of bases not matched to a gene: 5. CDR1 SNHLY and CDR2 FYNNEI come from the germline V gene. CDR3 length equals 14 residues. The CDR3 DNA reads TGTGCCAGCTCGAAGACAGGGGGCAATCAGCCCCAGCATTTT. Translating gives CASSKTGGNQPQHF.

Points on this clonotype: Because the CDR3's place on the DNA is in doubt, the DNA is left out and the CDR3 is given as listed by TCRdb. The CDR3 loop is CASCQERGRTRTPGSCFF. J is TRBJ2-2 and V is TRBV3-1; the table assigns TRBD1, which was not confirmed against the DNA. From germline, CDR1 is LGHDT and CDR2 YNNKEL (reference sequence). The CDR3 is 18 residues long, ends included.

This clonotype was counted a few times. The chain combines TRBV4-2 with TRBJ2-3, with 7 bases aligning to TRBD2. CDR3 length: 16 amino acids. J was trimmed by 2 bases and V by 1 base; bases with no gene match: 6. Per germline, CDR1 LGHNA and CDR2 YNFKEQ. The CDR3 DNA sequence: TGTGCCAGCAGCCAAGCCCAGCTAGCGGTCACAGATACGCAGTATTTT. Translated, it gives CASSQAQLAVTDTQYF.

This clonotype was counted between two and nine times. The chain employs TRBV5-1 and TRBJ1-1, with D possibly being TRBD1 (6 bases). Looked up from germline, CDR1 is SGHRS and CDR2 is YFSETQ. CDR3 length: 12 residues. Trimming left V 6 bases short and J 7 bases short, with 13 bases between. The CDR3 here is CASTQGFGEAFF. As DNA, the CDR3 is TGCGCCAGCACGCAGGGGTTCGGTGAAGCTTTCTTT.

This clonotype was seen more than once but under ten times. This chain joins TRBV6-5 and TRBJ2-2; D unclear. The CDR3 spans 17 residues. V was shortened by 0 bases and J by 1 base, with 12 bases between the two germline ends. CDR1 MNHEY and CDR2 SVGAGI come from the germline V gene. In nucleotides, the CDR3 is TGTGCCAGCAGTTACTCGGGCATGGGCTTGAACACCGGGGAGCTGTTTTTT. Amino acids: CASSYSGMGLNTGELFF.

This clonotype was detected only a few times. This chain connects TRBV12-3 or TRBV12-4 to TRBJ2-3; no clear D gene. The V end was cut by 3 bases, the J end by 0 bases, with 16 bases between. This CDR3 spans 17 amino acids. Here the CDR3 DNA reads TGTGCCAGCAGTTTTTTTAGAAGCAGCCGTAGCACAGATACGCAGTATTTT. It is translated as CASSFFRSSRSTDTQYF.

Only a few counts were recorded for this clonotype. J is TRBJ2-6 and V is TRBV4-3; D remains unclear. V lost 8 bases, J lost 6 bases, and 14 bases lay in between. Germline V lookup: CDR1 LGHNA, CDR2 YSLEER. The CDR3 contains 14 residues. The CDR3 sequence is CASPHGWLANVLTF. CDR3 nucleotide sequence: TGCGCCAGCCCCCATGGGTGGTTGGCCAACGTCCTGACTTTC.

This clonotype showed up just a few times. The chain recombines TRBV5-1 with TRBJ2-6; D is uncertain. Trimming left V 2 bases short and J 0 bases short, with 15 bases between. Germline V gene sequence: CDR1 SGHRS, CDR2 YFSETQ. This CDR3 has 18 residues. The CDR3 DNA is TGCGCCAGCAGCTTTTCCCCAGAAATGCACTCTGGGGCCAACGTCCTGACTTTC. Its translation: CASSFSPEMHSGANVLTF.

This clonotype has a count of ten or more. V usage is TRBV12-3 or TRBV12-4 and J usage is TRBJ1-2; D possibly corresponds to TRBD1 (5 bases). V lost 5 bases to trimming and J lost 0 bases, with 10 bases between them. The CDR3 is 14 amino acids. The CDR3 sequence is CASSVTAANYGYTF. The CDR3 nucleotides read TGTGCCAGCAGTGTGACAGCAGCTAACTATGGCTACACCTTC.

This clonotype turned up a few times. V is TRBV9 and J is TRBJ2-2; D perhaps matches TRBD2 (6 bases). Trimming shortened V by 4 bases and J by 6 bases, and 13 bases separated the two germline ends. This CDR3 contains 14 residues. Germline CDR1 SGDLS, CDR2 YYNGEE. CDR3 DNA sequence: TGTGCCAGCAGCCGCCGGGGGAGTGCCGGGGAGCTGTTTTTT. It yields the protein CASSRRGSAGELFF.

The V call is TRBV20-1, the J call TRBJ1-1; possibly TRBD1 for D (6 bases). The germline V gene encodes CDR1 DFQATT and CDR2 SNEGSKA (reference sequence). V was clipped by 1 base and J by 0 bases, with 12 bases between them. The CDR3 totals 15 residues. Here the CDR3 DNA reads TGCAGTGCTAGAGTGTTAGGACAGATGAACACTGAAGCTTTCTTT. Translated, it gives CSARVLGQMNTEAFF.

This clonotype was seen many times. The gene calls are TRBV24-1 and TRBJ2-1; a possible D gene is TRBD1 (5 bases). This CDR3 comprises 16 residues. Germline CDR1 KGHDR, CDR2 SFDVKD. V lost 1 base and J lost 8, with 17 bases in between. CDR3 DNA: TGTGCCACCAGTGATTTAGACAGCATCCAGCTCGATGAGCAGTTCTTC. Translation: CATSDLDSIQLDEQFF.

This clonotype was observed at least ten times. This chain joins TRBV4-3 and TRBJ2-7, with D unclear. Germline V gene sequence: CDR1 LGHNA, CDR2 YSLEER. V was pared by 1 base and J by 0 bases, with 7 bases between. This CDR3 region has 14 residues. CDR3: CASSQATVSYEQYF. The CDR3 coding sequence is TGCGCCAGCAGCCAAGCAACTGTCTCCTACGAGCAGTACTTC.

Ten or more counts support this clonotype. This CDR3 is CASSHLGRGYEQYF. The CDR3 region has the DNA TGTGCCAGCAGCCACCTGGGCAGGGGCTACGAGCAGTACTTC. This chain links TRBV14 with TRBJ2-7; D perhaps matches TRBD1 (6 bases). This CDR3 region has 14 residues. Per the germline V gene, CDR1 is SGHDN and CDR2 is FVKESK. Trimming pared 3 bases from V and 3 bases from J, leaving 12 bases between.

The V gene is TRBV11-1, the J gene TRBJ2-1; 15 bases fit TRBD2. The CDR3 length is 19 residues. Germline CDR1 reads SGHAT; CDR2 reads FQDESV (reference sequence). V lost 4 bases to trimming and J lost 2 bases; unmatched junction nucleotides: 9. The CDR3 coding sequence is TGTGCCAGCAGCTCCAGGACTAGCGGGAGGGCCTCGCCCTACAATGAGCAGTTCTTC. It encodes CASSSRTSGRASPYNEQFF.